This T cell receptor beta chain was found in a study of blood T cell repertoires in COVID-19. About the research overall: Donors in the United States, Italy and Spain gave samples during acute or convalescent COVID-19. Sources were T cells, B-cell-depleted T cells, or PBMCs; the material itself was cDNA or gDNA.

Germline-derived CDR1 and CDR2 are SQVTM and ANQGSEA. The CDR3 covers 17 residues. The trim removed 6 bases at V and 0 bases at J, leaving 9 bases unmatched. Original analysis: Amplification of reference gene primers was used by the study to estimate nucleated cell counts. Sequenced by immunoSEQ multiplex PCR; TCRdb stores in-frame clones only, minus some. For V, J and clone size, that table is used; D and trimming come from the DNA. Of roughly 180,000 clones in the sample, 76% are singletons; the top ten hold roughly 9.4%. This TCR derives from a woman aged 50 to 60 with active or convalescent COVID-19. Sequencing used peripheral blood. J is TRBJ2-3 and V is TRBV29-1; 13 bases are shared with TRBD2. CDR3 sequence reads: CSVPGTSGTSSTDTQYF. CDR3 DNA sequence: TGCAGCGTACCCGGGACTAGCGGGACATCTAGCACAGATACGCAGTATTTT.